These 9 T cell receptor beta chains originate from one sample sequenced in a study of circulating tumor DNA in untreated peripheral T-cell lymphoma. Generated by immunoSEQ multiplex PCR, the TCRdb table keeps only in-frame clones and is missing some. Of around 6,400 clones in the sample, about three fifths were seen once. The specimen was tumor tissue. Every receptor here comes from a human donor with peripheral T-cell lymphoma.

This clone has more than one count but fewer than ten. The V and J genes are TRBV19 and TRBJ1-3, with 7 bases fitting TRBD1. With 6 bases clipped from V and 9 bases from J, the junction kept 5 bases outside the gene matches. This CDR3 is 12 amino acids long. In germline, CDR1 is LNHDA, CDR2 SQIVND (reference sequence). CDR3 DNA sequence: TGTGCCAGTAGCGTGACAGGGAGCACCATATATTTT. Residues: CASSVTGSTIYF.

This clone has just a few counts. One end of the junction varies from germline; a read error may be responsible. This CDR3 is also generated by other DNA sequences in the sample. CDR3 bases: TGCAGCGTTGTTTTTTTGGGCGGGGGGGTCGCCGGAGAGCTGTTTTTT. This gives the protein CSVVFLGGGVAGELFF. The rearrangement joins TRBV29-1 to TRBJ2-2; TRBD2 agrees at 9 bases. Germline loops: CDR1 SQVTM, CDR2 ANQGSEA. This CDR3 comprises 16 residues.

This clone was picked up one time. The chain recombines TRBV18 with TRBJ1-1; D gene ambiguous. The CDR3 runs to 15 residues. Germline CDR1 KGHSH, CDR2 LQKENI. Trimming shortened V by 2 bases and J by 0 bases, and 10 bases separated the two germline ends. CDR3 bases: TGTGCCAGCTCACCAGAGACGGTTTTGAACACTGAAGCTTTCTTT. Its protein is CASSPETVLNTEAFF.

The chain is built from TRBV10-2 and TRBJ2-7, with D unresolved. Trimming removed 1 base at V and 4 bases at J, with 11 bases between. Germline CDR1 is WSHSY and CDR2 is SAAADI. This CDR3 has 14 residues. The CDR3 DNA sequence: TGCGCCAGCAGTGAGTTCCCGTACAATTACGAGCAGTACTTC. Encoded protein: CASSEFPYNYEQYF.

On this clone: A read error may produce the germline difference seen at one junction end. This chain links TRBV18 with TRBJ2-2; the D gene is possibly TRBD1 (5 bases). There are 15 residues in the CDR3. CDR1 and CDR2 from the germline V gene are KGHSH and LQKENI. The CDR3 loop is CTSSPPKQDGGELFF. CDR3 DNA sequence: TGTACCAGCTCACCTCCCAAACAGGACGGCGGGGAGCTGTTTTTT.

V gene TRBV11-1 combines with J gene TRBJ2-1, with TRBD2 identical over 9 bases. The CDR3 runs 16 residues. Germline V gene sequence: CDR1 SGHAT, CDR2 FQDESV (reference sequence). V trimming: 5 bases; J trimming: 10 bases; junction bases outside the gene matches: 15. The CDR3 sequence: CASSAISGRYGSEQFF. CDR3 in DNA: TGTGCCAGCAGCGCTATTAGCGGGAGATACGGCTCAGAGCAGTTCTTC.

The rearrangement uses TRBV19 and TRBJ2-2; TRBD2 matches at 7 bases. This CDR3 spans 15 amino acids. The germline V gene encodes CDR1 LNHDA and CDR2 SQIVND (reference sequence). Trimming took 5 bases from V and 1 from J; bases not matched to a gene: 4. CDR3 nucleotides: TGTGCCAGTAGTCCCGGACTAGGGAACACCGGGGAGCTGTTTTTT. Protein sequence: CASSPGLGNTGELFF.

For the CDR3, the DNA is TGTGCCAGCTCACTGGACTACTCCTACGAGCAGTACTTC. Residues: CASSLDYSYEQYF. The chain couples TRBV18 to TRBJ2-7; TRBD2 might be the D (6 bases). Trimming left V 4 bases short and J 0 bases short, with 7 bases between. Germline values: CDR1 KGHSH, CDR2 LQKENI. This CDR3 region has 13 residues. The full variable domain, completed using reference TRBV18 and TRBJ2-7, is NAGVMQNPRHLVRRRGQEARLRCSPMKGHSHVYWYRQLPEEGLKFMVYLQKENIIDESGMPKERFSAEFPKEGPSILRIQQVVRGDSAAYFCASSLDYSYEQYFGPGTRLTVT.

J is TRBJ1-1 and V is TRBV12-5; 10 bases match TRBD1. Losses at the gene ends were 6 bases for V and 8 bases for J; bases not matched to a gene: 9. Germline CDR1 LGHNT, CDR2 FRNRAP. CDR3 length: 14 amino acids. CDR3 protein: CASGRGQGDGEAFF. CDR3 coding DNA: TGTGCTAGTGGCCGCGGACAGGGGGATGGCGAAGCTTTCTTT.